This T cell receptor (beta chain) was identified in a study of OX40 agonist ivuxolimab in advanced cancers. Study-level background: Intravenous ivuxolimab was administered to patients every 2 weeks at 0.01 to 10 mg/kg. Regarding the study as a whole: There was clonal expansion of CD4+ and CD8+ blood T cells by week 6 at 0.1 to 3.0 mg/kg.

Blood specimens came from baseline, cycle 4 day 1, and cycle 7 day 1. Germline-derived CDR1 and CDR2 are SGDLS and YYNGEE. Trimming removed 1 base from V and 6 bases from J, with 7 bases in between. This CDR3 contains 13 residues. In regard to this clone: The target antigen is unknown.

The assay was immunoSEQ multiplex PCR, and TCRdb's table has in-frame clones only and misses some. The table includes tens of thousands of clones, roughly nine tenths detected once. The material sequenced was CD4+ or CD8+ T cells sorted from blood, taken in a trial of the OX40 agonist ivuxolimab. The receptor comes from an adult with an advanced solid tumor such as melanoma, head and neck, liver or kidney cancer. This chain joins TRBV9 and TRBJ2-2; the D is unclear. The DNA of the CDR3 is TGTGCCAGCAGCGTAATTTTGTCCGGGGAGCTGTTTTTT. Amino acids: CASSVILSGELFF.